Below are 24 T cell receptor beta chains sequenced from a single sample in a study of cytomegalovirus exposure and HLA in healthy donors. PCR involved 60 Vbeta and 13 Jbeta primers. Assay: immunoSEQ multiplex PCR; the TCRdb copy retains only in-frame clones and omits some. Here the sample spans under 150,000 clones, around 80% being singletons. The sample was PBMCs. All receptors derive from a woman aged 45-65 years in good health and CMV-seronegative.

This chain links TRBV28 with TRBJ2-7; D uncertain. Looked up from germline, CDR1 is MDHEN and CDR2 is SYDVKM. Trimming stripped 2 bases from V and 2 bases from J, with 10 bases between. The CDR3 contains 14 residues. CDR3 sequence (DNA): TGTGCCAGCAGTTTAAGGAGAAGGCCCTACGAGCAGTACTTC. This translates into CASSLRRRPYEQYF.

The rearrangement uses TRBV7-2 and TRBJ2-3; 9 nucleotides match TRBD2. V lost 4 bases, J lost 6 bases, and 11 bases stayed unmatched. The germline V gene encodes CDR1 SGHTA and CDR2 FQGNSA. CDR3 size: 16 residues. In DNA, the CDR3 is TGTGCCAGCAGCTCCTTAGCGGGAGAGGGGTCGGATACGCAGTATTTT. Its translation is CASSSLAGEGSDTQYF.

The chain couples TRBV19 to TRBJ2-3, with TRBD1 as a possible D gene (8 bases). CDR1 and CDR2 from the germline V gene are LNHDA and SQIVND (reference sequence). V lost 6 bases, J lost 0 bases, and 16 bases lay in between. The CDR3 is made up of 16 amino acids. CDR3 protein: CASSGDRGGSTDTQYF. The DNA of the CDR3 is TGTGCCAGTAGCGGAGACAGGGGAGGGAGCACAGATACGCAGTATTTT.

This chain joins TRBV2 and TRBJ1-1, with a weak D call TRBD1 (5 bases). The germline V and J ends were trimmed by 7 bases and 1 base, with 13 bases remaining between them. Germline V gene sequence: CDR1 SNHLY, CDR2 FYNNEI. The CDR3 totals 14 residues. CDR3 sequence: CASTAGPWNTEAFF. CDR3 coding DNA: TGTGCCAGCACAGCGGGACCCTGGAACACTGAAGCTTTCTTT.

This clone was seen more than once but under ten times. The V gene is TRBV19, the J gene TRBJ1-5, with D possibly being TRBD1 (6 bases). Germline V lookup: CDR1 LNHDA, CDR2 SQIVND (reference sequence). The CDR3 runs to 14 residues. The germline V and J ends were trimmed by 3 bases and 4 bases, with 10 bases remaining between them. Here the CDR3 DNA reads TGTGCCAGTAGTATGGACAGCAATAATCAGCCCCAGCATTTT. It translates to CASSMDSNNQPQHF.

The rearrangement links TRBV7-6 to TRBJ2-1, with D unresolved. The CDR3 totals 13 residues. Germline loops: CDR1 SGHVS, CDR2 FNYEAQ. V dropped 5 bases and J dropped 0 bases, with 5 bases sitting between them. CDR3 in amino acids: CASSLGSYNEQFF. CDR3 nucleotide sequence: TGTGCCAGCAGCCTCGGCTCCTACAATGAGCAGTTCTTC. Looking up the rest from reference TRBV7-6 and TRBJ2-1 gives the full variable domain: GAGVSQSPRYKVTKRGQDVALRCDPISGHVSLYWYRQALGQGPEFLTYFNYEAQQDKSGLPNDRFSAERPEGSISTLTIQRTEQRDSAMYRCASSLGSYNEQFFGPGTRLTVL.

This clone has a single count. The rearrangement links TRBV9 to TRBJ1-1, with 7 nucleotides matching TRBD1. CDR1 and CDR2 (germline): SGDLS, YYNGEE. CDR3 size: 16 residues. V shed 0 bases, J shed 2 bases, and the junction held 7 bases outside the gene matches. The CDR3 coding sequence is TGTGCCAGCAGCGTAGACCCCGGGACAGTAAACACTGAAGCTTTCTTT. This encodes CASSVDPGTVNTEAFF.

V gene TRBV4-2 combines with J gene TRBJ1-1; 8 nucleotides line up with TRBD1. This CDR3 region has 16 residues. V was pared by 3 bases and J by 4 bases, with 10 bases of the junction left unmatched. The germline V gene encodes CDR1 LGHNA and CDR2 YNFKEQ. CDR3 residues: CASSHEYRGSPTEAFF. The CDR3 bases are TGTGCCAGCAGCCATGAATACAGGGGGTCACCCACTGAAGCTTTCTTT.

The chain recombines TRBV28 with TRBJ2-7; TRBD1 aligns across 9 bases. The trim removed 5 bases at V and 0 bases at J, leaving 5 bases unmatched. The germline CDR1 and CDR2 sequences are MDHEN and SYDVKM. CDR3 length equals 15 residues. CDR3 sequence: CASSDSGQGSYEQYF. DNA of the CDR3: TGTGCCAGCAGTGATTCGGGACAGGGCTCCTACGAGCAGTACTTC.

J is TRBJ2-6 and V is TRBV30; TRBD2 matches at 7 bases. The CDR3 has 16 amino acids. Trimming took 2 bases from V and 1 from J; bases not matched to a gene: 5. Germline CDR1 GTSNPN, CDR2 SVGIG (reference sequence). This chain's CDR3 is CAWSNGRGSGANVLTF. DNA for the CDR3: TGTGCCTGGAGTAATGGGAGGGGTTCTGGGGCCAACGTCCTGACTTTC.

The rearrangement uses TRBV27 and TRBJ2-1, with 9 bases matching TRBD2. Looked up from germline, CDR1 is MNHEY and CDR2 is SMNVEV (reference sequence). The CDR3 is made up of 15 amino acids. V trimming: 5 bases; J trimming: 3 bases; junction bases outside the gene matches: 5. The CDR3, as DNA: TGTGCCAGCAGTCCAGATAGCGGGGGCTACAATGAGCAGTTCTTC. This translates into CASSPDSGGYNEQFF.

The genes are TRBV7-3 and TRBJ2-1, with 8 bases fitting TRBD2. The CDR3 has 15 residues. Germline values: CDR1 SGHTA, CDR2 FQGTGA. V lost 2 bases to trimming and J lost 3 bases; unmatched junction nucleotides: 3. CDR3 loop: CASSLAGGDYNEQFF. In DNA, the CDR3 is TGTGCCAGCAGCTTAGCGGGAGGTGACTACAATGAGCAGTTCTTC.

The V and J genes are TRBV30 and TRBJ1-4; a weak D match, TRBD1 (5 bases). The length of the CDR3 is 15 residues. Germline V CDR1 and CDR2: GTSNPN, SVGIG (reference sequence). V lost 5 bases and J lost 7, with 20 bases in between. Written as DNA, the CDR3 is TGTGCCTGGGGACGACTCGGGGGAATGATTGAAAAACTGTTTTTT. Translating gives CAWGRLGGMIEKLFF.

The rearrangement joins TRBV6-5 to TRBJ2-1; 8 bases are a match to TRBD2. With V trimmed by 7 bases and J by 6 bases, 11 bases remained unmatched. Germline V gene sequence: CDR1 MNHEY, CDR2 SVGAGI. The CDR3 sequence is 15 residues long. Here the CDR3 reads CASTRAGAGTNEQFF. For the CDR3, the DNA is TGTGCCAGCACCAGAGCGGGAGCAGGGACCAATGAGCAGTTCTTC.

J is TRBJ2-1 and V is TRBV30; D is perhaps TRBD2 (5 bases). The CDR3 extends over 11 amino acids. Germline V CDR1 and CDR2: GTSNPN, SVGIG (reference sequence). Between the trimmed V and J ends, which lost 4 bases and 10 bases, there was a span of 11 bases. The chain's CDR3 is CAWTEGGEQFF. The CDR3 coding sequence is TGTGCCTGGACCGAGGGTGGGGAGCAGTTCTTC.

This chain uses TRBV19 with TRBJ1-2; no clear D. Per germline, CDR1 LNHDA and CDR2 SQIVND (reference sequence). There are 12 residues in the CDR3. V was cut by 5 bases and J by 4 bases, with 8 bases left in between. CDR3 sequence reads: CASSYPSYGYTF. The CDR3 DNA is TGTGCCAGTAGTTACCCGAGCTATGGCTACACCTTC.

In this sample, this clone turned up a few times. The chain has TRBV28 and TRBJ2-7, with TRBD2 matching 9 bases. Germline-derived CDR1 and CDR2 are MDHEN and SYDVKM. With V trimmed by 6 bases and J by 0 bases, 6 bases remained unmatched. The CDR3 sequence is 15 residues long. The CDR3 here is CASRPSGILSYEQYV. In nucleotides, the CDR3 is TGTGCCAGCAGACCTAGCGGGATCCTCTCCTACGAGCAGTACGTC.

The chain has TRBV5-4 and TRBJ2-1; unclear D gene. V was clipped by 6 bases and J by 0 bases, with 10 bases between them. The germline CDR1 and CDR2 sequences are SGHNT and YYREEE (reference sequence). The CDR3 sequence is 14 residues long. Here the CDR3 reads CASNDRSSYNEQFF. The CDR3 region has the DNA TGTGCCAGCAACGATAGGAGCTCCTACAATGAGCAGTTCTTC. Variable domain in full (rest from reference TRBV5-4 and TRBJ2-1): ETGVTQSPTHLIKTRGQQVTLRCSSQSGHNTVSWYQQALGQGPQFIFQYYREEENGRGNFPPRFSGLQFPNYSSELNVNALELDDSALYLCASNDRSSYNEQFFGPGTRLTVL.

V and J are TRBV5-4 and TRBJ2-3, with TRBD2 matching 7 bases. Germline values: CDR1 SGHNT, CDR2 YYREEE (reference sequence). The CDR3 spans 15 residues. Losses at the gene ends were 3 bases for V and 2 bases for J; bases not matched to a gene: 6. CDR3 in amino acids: CASSWASGTTDTQYF. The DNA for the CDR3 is TGTGCCAGCAGCTGGGCTAGCGGAACCACAGATACGCAGTATTTT.

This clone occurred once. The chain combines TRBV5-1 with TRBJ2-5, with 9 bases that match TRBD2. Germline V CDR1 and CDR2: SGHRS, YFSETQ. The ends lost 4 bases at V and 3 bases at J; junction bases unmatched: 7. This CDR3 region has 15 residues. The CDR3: CASSPGTSPKETQYF. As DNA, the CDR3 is TGCGCCAGCAGCCCTGGGACTAGCCCTAAAGAGACCCAGTACTTC.

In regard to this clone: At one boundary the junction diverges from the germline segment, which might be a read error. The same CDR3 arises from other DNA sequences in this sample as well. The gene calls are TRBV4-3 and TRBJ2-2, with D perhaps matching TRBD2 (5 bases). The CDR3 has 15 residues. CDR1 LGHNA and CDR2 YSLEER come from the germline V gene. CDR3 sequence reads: CASSPVLSEAGELFF. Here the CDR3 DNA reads TGCGCCAGCAGCCCAGTTCTGAGTGAGGCCGGGGAACTGTTTTTT.

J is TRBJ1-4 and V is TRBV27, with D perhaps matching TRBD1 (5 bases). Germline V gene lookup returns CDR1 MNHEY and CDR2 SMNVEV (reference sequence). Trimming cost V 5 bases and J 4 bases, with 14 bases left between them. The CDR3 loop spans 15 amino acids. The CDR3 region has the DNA TGTGCCAGCAGTACTTGGGGGGGTTTTAATGAAAAACTGTTTTTT. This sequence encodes CASSTWGGFNEKLFF. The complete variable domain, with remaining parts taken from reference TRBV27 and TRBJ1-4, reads EAQVTQNPRYLITVTGKKLTVTCSQNMNHEYMSWYRQDPGLGLRQIYYSMNVEVTDKGDVPEGYKVSRKEKRNFPLILESPSPNQTSLYFCASSTWGGFNEKLFFGSGTQLSVL.

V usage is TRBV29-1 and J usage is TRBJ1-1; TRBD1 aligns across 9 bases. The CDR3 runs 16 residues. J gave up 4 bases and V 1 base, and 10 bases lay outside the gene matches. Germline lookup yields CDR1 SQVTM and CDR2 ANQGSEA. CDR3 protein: CSVEAGQGFWGTEAFF. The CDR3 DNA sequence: TGCAGCGTTGAAGCGGGACAGGGTTTCTGGGGCACTGAAGCTTTCTTT.

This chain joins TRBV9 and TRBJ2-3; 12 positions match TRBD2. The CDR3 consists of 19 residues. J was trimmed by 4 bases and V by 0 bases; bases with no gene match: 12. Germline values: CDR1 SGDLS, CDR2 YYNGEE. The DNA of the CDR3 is TGTGCCAGCAGCGTAGAGTCGGCTAGCGGGAGGGTAGGCTCAGATACGCAGTATTTT. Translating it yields CASSVESASGRVGSDTQYF.